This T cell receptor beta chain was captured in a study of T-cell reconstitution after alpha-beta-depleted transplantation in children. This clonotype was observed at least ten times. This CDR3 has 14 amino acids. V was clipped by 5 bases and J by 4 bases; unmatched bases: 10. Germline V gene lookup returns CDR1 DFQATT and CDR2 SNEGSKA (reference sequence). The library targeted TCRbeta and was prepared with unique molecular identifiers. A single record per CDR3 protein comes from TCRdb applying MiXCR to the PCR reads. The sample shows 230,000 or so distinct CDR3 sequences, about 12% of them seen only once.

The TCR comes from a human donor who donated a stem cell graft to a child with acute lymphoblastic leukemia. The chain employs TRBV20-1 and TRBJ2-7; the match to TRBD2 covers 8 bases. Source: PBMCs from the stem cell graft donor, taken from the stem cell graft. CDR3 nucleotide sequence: TGCAGTGCTTCTGAACCGGGACTAGTTTACGAGCAGTACTTC. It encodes CSASEPGLVYEQYF.